The next 21 T cell receptor beta chains were all read from a single sample in a study of PD-1 blockade in classical Hodgkin lymphoma. Measured with immunoSEQ multiplex PCR; TCRdb has only the in-frame clones, and not every one. The table has approximately 89,000 clones, approximately 83% seen once. Documented time point: cycle 4 day 1 (C4D1), after about 6 weeks of nivolumab. All patients relapsed after autologous stem cell transplantation, and brentuximab vedotin exposure varied. The sequences come from peripheral blood mononuclear cells (PBMCs), collected before the fourth cycle of nivolumab. These receptors all come from a human donor with classical Hodgkin lymphoma.

In its sample, this clone was seen once. The germline gene is not matched at one end of the junction; a read error may be the cause. This sequence joins TRBV19 and TRBJ2-1, with TRBD2 matching 7 bases. In germline, CDR1 is LNHDA, CDR2 SQIVND (reference sequence). The CDR3 has 14 residues. CDR3 DNA: TGTGCCAGTAGGGAGCGGGATTCCTATAATGAGCAGTTCTTC. This translates into CASRERDSYNEQFF. Combining the CDR3 with reference TRBV19 and TRBJ2-1 gives the whole variable domain DGGITQSPKYLFRKEGQNVTLSCEQNLNHDAMYWYRQDPGQGLRLIYYSQIVNDFQKGDIAEGYSVSREKKESFPLTVTSAQKNPTAFYLCASRERDSYNEQFFGPGTRLTVL.

This clone has more than one count but fewer than ten. V and J are TRBV18 and TRBJ1-2; 8 nucleotides align to TRBD1. The J segment lost 5 bases and the V segment lost 2 bases, leaving 7 bases of the junction unmatched. There are 15 residues in the CDR3. Germline CDR1 KGHSH, CDR2 LQKENI. CDR3 DNA sequence: TGTGCCAGCTCACCAATAGGACAGGGAGGGTATGGCTACACCTTC. It is translated as CASSPIGQGGYGYTF.

The chain links TRBV28 to TRBJ2-2; 7 bases are a match to TRBD2. The CDR3 runs 14 residues. Germline CDR1 and CDR2: MDHEN and SYDVKM. V shed 7 bases and J 7 bases; nucleotides not matched to a gene: 9. CDR3 nucleotide sequence: TGTGCCAGCACCTCGGGGGGATTGGGCGGGGAGCTGTTTTTT. Residues: CASTSGGLGGELFF.

CDR3 sequence (DNA): TGTGCCAGCAGCTTAGGGACAGGATGGGAAAAACTGTTTTTT. As protein: CASSLGTGWEKLFF. The rearrangement links TRBV5-6 to TRBJ1-4; 8 bases align to TRBD1. The CDR3 is 14 amino acids. Germline lookup yields CDR1 SGHDT and CDR2 YYEEEE. The trim removed 2 bases at V and 8 bases at J, leaving 5 bases unmatched.

This CDR3 is CASRSDRRQETQYF. The CDR3 bases are TGCGCCAGCAGATCGGACAGACGACAAGAGACCCAGTACTTC. The chain joins TRBV5-1 to TRBJ2-5; D might be TRBD1 (6 bases). Per the germline V gene, CDR1 is SGHRS and CDR2 is YFSETQ. The CDR3 runs 14 residues. V lost 5 bases and J 2 bases, leaving 13 bases between the germline ends.

The chain recombines TRBV5-1 with TRBJ2-7; TRBD1 agrees at 8 bases. CDR3 size: 15 residues. Looked up from germline, CDR1 is SGHRS and CDR2 is YFSETQ. V gave up 0 bases and J gave up 4 bases; unmatched junction bases: 6. The CDR3 region has the DNA TGCGCCAGCAGCTTGGTGTCAGGGGGCCGGTACGAGCAGTACTTC. Protein: CASSLVSGGRYEQYF.

The rearrangement links TRBV6-4 to TRBJ2-1, with 10 bases lining up with TRBD2. The germline gives CDR1 MRHNA, CDR2 SNTAGT. With V trimmed by 0 bases and J by 9 bases, 11 bases remained unmatched. The CDR3 has 17 residues. CDR3 sequence: CASSDSPASGSKGEQFF. The CDR3 DNA reads TGTGCCAGCAGTGACTCGCCGGCTAGCGGGAGCAAGGGTGAGCAGTTCTTC.

The chain recombines TRBV19 with TRBJ2-1; TRBD2 matches at 13 bases. With 6 bases clipped from V and 2 bases from J, the junction kept 4 bases outside the gene matches. The CDR3 loop spans 16 amino acids. Germline V gene sequence: CDR1 LNHDA, CDR2 SQIVND (reference sequence). CDR3 region: CASSSTSGRAYNEQFF. In DNA form, the CDR3 reads TGTGCCAGTAGCTCAACTAGCGGGAGGGCCTACAATGAGCAGTTCTTC.

This chain links TRBV6-1 with TRBJ1-1, with TRBD1 matching over 7 bases. J was trimmed by 5 bases and V by 10 bases; bases with no gene match: 10. CDR1 and CDR2 (germline): MNHNS, SASEGT. This CDR3 is built from 13 residues. The CDR3 DNA sequence: TGTGCCACCAGACAGGGAATATGGACTGAAGCTTTCTTT. Translated: CATRQGIWTEAFF.

For the CDR3, the DNA is TGCGCCAGCAGCTTGTCCCTAGCGGGACCGGGCTCCTACGAGCAGTACTTC. Translated, it gives CASSLSLAGPGSYEQYF. This rearrangement joins TRBV5-1 to TRBJ2-7; 9 bases map to TRBD2. V gave up 1 base and J gave up 0 bases; unmatched junction bases: 8. CDR3 length: 17 residues. The germline V gene has CDR1 SGHRS and CDR2 YFSETQ. Based on the CDR3 plus reference TRBV5-1 and TRBJ2-7, the full variable domain is KAGVTQTPRYLIKTRGQQVTLSCSPISGHRSVSWYQQTPGQGLQFLFEYFSETQRNKGNFPGRFSGRQFSNSRSEMNVSTLELGDSALYLCASSLSLAGPGSYEQYFGPGTRLTVT.

The J gene is TRBJ2-3, the V gene TRBV9; TRBD2 matches 7 bases. Germline trimming cut 4 bases from V and 3 bases from J; bases unmatched to any gene: 8. This CDR3 has 15 amino acids. CDR1 SGDLS and CDR2 YYNGEE come from the germline V gene. CDR3 bases: TGTGCCAGCAGCTCGCGGACTAGAGAAACAGATACGCAGTATTTT. This sequence encodes CASSSRTRETDTQYF. Supplemented by reference TRBV9 and TRBJ2-3, the full variable domain reads DSGVTQTPKHLITATGQRVTLRCSPRSGDLSVYWYQQSLDQGLQFLIQYYNGEERAKGNILERFSAQQFPDLHSELNLSSLELGDSALYFCASSSRTRETDTQYFGPGTRLTVL.

With respect to this clone: Other DNA sequences of this sample code for an identical CDR3. This chain connects TRBV7-7 to TRBJ2-3; D remains unclear. The V end lost 0 bases, the J end lost 2 bases, and 3 bases lay between the germline ends. The CDR3 totals 13 residues. Germline CDR1 is SSHAT and CDR2 is FNYEAQ (reference sequence). The CDR3: CASSLAYTDTQYF. CDR3 bases: TGTGCCAGCAGCTTAGCTTACACAGATACGCAGTATTTT.

This chain connects TRBV7-2 to TRBJ1-6; no clear D. The CDR3 runs 13 residues. The V end lost 8 bases, the J end lost 0 bases, and 5 bases lay between the germline ends. Per the germline V gene, CDR1 is SGHTA and CDR2 is FQGNSA. CDR3 bases: TGTGCCAGCGGGAGCTCCTATAATTCACCCCTCCACTTT. Translated: CASGSSYNSPLHF. Filled out from reference TRBV7-2 and TRBJ1-6, the complete variable domain reads GAGVSQSPSNKVTEKGKDVELRCDPISGHTALYWYRQSLGQGLEFLIYFQGNSAPDKSGLPSDRFSAERTGGSVSTLTIQRTQQEDSAVYLCASGSSYNSPLHFGNGTRLTVT.

This clone was recorded once. The gene calls are TRBV29-1 and TRBJ1-2; D is possibly TRBD1 (5 bases). V shed 1 base and J shed 3 bases, with 12 bases lying between them. Germline CDR1 is SQVTM and CDR2 is ANQGSEA. The CDR3 totals 14 residues. The CDR3 DNA sequence: TGCAGCGTTGAAGCCACAGGTATCGACTATGGCTACACCTTC. Translated: CSVEATGIDYGYTF.

This chain uses TRBV9 with TRBJ1-1; no reliable D call. Per the germline V gene, CDR1 is SGDLS and CDR2 is YYNGEE. The CDR3 has 13 residues. Trimming cost V 2 bases and J 6 bases, with 11 bases left between them. The CDR3 nucleotides read TGTGCCAGCAGCGTTATGGACGGCGCTGAAGCTTTCTTT. It translates to CASSVMDGAEAFF.

The V gene is TRBV11-2, the J gene TRBJ2-1, with D unclear. The CDR3 covers 11 residues. Germline loops: CDR1 SGHAT, CDR2 FQNNGV. Trimming pared 1 base from V and 13 bases from J, leaving 8 bases between. CDR3 sequence: CASSLVGVQFF. CDR3 nucleotide sequence: TGTGCCAGCAGCTTAGTTGGGGTTCAGTTCTTC.

This chain connects TRBV12-5 to TRBJ1-1; weak D call: TRBD1 (6 bases). The V gene's germline CDR1 is LGHNT and CDR2 FRNRAP. V was shortened by 4 bases and J by 10 bases, with 13 bases between the two germline ends. The CDR3 sequence is 12 residues long. The CDR3 spells CASGWGADAAFF. The CDR3, as DNA: TGTGCTAGTGGTTGGGGGGCGGATGCAGCTTTCTTT.

The V call is TRBV5-1, the J call TRBJ1-1; 8 bases are a match to TRBD1. Germline loops: CDR1 SGHRS, CDR2 YFSETQ. The CDR3 is made up of 15 amino acids. Trimming removed 4 bases from V and 1 base from J; junction bases left unmatched: 6. The CDR3, as DNA: TGCGCCAGCAGCGTACAGGGGGTGGGGAACACTGAAGCTTTCTTT. Translating gives CASSVQGVGNTEAFF.

In this sample, this clone is medium-sized. The V and J genes are TRBV9 and TRBJ2-2; D is unresolved. Trimming pared 2 bases from V and 1 base from J, leaving 3 bases between. Germline CDR1 is SGDLS and CDR2 is YYNGEE. The CDR3 contains 13 residues. The DNA of the CDR3 is TGTGCCAGCAGCGTCCAGAACACCGGGGAGCTGTTTTTT. Translated, it gives CASSVQNTGELFF. Using reference TRBV9 and TRBJ2-2 for the parts outside the CDR3, the full variable domain is DSGVTQTPKHLITATGQRVTLRCSPRSGDLSVYWYQQSLDQGLQFLIQYYNGEERAKGNILERFSAQQFPDLHSELNLSSLELGDSALYFCASSVQNTGELFFGEGSRLTVL.

CDR3: CASSYNGQTDTQYF. DNA of the CDR3: TGTGCCAGCAGTTACAACGGACAGACAGATACGCAGTATTTT. The chain links TRBV6-5 to TRBJ2-3; possible D gene TRBD1, 6 bases. Germline assignment: CDR1 MNHEY and CDR2 SVGAGI. This CDR3 comprises 14 residues. Deletions cut 2 bases from V and 3 bases from J, with 9 bases between.

This chain joins TRBV2 and TRBJ1-5; TRBD1 might be the D (5 bases). V shed 4 bases and J shed 1 base, with 8 bases lying between them. Germline V lookup: CDR1 SNHLY, CDR2 FYNNEI. This CDR3 region has 14 residues. In DNA form, the CDR3 reads TGTGCCAGCAGTGCGACAGTGAGCAATCAGCCCCAGCATTTT. Translating it yields CASSATVSNQPQHF.